The entry that follows covers one TCR beta chain sequence. As processed by the authors: Quantification of nucleated cells was approximated via reference gene primer amplification. Using immunoSEQ multiplex PCR, the repertoire was profiled, and TCRdb retains in-frame clones only, with some absent. V and J calls and clone size come straight from that table; D and trimming were deduced from the DNA. The data hold 250,000 or so clones, with roughly four fifths observed a single time. Trimming cost V 1 base and J 0 bases, with 9 bases left between them. CDR3 length equals 15 residues. CDR1 and CDR2 from the germline V gene are LNHDA and SQIVND (reference sequence). This entry is derived from a study of blood T cell repertoires in COVID-19. In the study overall: The United States, Italy and Spain provided the acute and convalescent COVID-19 samples. Sample material is recorded as cDNA or gDNA derived from T cells, B-cell-depleted T cells, or PBMCs.

The genes are TRBV19 and TRBJ2-5; possibly TRBD1 for D (6 bases). Sequences were obtained from peripheral blood. This clonotype originated in a woman in her 70s with acute or convalescent COVID-19. The CDR3 loop reads CASSIGQGHQETQYF. CDR3 in DNA: TGTGCCAGTAGTATAGGGCAGGGGCACCAAGAGACCCAGTACTTC.